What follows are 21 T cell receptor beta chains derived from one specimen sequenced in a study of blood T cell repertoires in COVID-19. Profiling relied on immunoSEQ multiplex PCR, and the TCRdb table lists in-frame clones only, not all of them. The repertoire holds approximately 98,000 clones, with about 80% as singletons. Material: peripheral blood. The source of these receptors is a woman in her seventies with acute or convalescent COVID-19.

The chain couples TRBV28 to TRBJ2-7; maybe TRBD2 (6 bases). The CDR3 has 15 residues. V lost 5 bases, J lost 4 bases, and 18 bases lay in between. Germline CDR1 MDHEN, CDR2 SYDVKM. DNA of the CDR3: TGTGCCAGCAGTCATCTGGCGGGGTTACTTTACGAGCAGTACGTC. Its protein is CASSHLAGLLYEQYV.

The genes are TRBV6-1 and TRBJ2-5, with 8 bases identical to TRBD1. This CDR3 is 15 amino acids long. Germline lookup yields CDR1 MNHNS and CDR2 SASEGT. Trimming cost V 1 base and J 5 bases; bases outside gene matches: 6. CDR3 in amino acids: CASSEGGQEGETQYF. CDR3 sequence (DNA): TGTGCCAGCAGTGAAGGGGGACAGGAGGGGGAGACCCAGTACTTC.

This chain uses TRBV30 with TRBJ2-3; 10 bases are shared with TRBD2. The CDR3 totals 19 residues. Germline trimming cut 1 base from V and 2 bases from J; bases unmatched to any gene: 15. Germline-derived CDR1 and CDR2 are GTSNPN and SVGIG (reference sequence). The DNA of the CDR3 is TGTGCCTGGAGTGGGTGGACTAGCGGTTTTGGGGGTCCCACAGATACGCAGTATTTT. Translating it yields CAWSGWTSGFGGPTDTQYF.

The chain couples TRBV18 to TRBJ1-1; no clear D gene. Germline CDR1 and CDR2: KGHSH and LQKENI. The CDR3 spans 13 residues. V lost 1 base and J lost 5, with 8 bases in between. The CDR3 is CASSPREGTEAFF. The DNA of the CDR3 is TGTGCCAGCTCACCACGGGAGGGAACTGAAGCTTTCTTT. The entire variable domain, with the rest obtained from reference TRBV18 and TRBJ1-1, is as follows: NAGVMQNPRHLVRRRGQEARLRCSPMKGHSHVYWYRQLPEEGLKFMVYLQKENIIDESGMPKERFSAEFPKEGPSILRIQQVVRGDSAAYFCASSPREGTEAFFGQGTRLTVV.

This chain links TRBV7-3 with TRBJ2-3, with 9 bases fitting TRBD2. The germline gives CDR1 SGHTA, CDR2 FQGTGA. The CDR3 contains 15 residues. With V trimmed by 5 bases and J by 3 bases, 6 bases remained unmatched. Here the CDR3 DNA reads TGTGCCAGCAGCCAAAGCGGGGGGAGGACAGATACGCAGTATTTT. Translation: CASSQSGGRTDTQYF. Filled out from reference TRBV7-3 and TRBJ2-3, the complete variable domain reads GAGVSQTPSNKVTEKGKYVELRCDPISGHTALYWYRQSLGQGPEFLIYFQGTGAADDSGLPNDRFFAVRPEGSVSTLKIQRTERGDSAVYLCASSQSGGRTDTQYFGPGTRLTVL.

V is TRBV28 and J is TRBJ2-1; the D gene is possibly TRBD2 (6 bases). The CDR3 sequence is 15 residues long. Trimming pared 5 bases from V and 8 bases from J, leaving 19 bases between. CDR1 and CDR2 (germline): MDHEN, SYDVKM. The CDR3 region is CASSVAGSGSDEQFF. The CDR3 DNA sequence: TGTGCCAGCAGTGTGGCGGGGAGTGGTAGTGATGAGCAGTTCTTC.

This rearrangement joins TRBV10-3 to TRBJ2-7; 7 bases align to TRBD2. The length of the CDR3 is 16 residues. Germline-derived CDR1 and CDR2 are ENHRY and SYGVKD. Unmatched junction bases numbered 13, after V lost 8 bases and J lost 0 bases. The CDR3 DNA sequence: TGTGCCATCGGAGGAAATAGCGGCGGGGGCTCCTACGAGCAGTACTTC. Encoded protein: CAIGGNSGGGSYEQYF.

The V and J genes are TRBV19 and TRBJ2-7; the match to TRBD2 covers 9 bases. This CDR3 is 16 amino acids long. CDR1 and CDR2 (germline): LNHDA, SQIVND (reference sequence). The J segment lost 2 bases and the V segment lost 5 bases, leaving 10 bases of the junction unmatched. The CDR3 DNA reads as TGTGCCAGTAGTCCCCGGACTAGCGCGCTGACCTACGAGCAGTACTTC. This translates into CASSPRTSALTYEQYF.

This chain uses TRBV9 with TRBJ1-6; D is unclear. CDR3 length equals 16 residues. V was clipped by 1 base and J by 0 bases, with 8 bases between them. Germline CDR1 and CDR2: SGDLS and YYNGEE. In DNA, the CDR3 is TGTGCCAGCAGCGTATCGGGGAACTCCTATAATTCACCCCTCCACTTT. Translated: CASSVSGNSYNSPLHF.

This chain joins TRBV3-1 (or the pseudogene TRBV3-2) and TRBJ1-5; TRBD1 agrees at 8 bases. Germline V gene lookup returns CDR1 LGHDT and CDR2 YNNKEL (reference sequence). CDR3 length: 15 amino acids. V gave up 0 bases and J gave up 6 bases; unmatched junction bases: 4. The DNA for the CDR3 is TGTGCCAGCAGCCAAGACCCAGGGGGCGGTCAGCCCCAGCATTTT. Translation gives CASSQDPGGGQPQHF.

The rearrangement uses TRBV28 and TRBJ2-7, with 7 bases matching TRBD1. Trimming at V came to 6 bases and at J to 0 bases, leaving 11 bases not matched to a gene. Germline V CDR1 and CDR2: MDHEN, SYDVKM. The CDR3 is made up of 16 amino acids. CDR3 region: CASRPGQSRSSYEQYF. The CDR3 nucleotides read TGTGCCAGCAGGCCGGGACAGAGTCGTAGCTCCTACGAGCAGTACTTC.

The CDR3 nucleotides are TGTGCCAGCTCCCTCGGGGGTTCCCCCAATGAGCAGTTCTTC. Its protein is CASSLGGSPNEQFF. V gene TRBV18 combines with J gene TRBJ2-1; weak D call: TRBD2 (6 bases). V lost 6 bases, J lost 6 bases, and 15 bases lay in between. In germline, CDR1 is KGHSH, CDR2 LQKENI. The CDR3 consists of 14 residues.

As DNA, the CDR3 is TGTGCCAGCAAGAGACCGGAGGGGGAAAAACTGTTTTTT. This codes for CASKRPEGEKLFF. The chain links TRBV12-3 or TRBV12-4 to TRBJ1-4; D may be TRBD1 (5 bases). Trimming left V 7 bases short and J 8 bases short, with 14 bases between. CDR3 length equals 13 residues.

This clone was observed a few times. In nucleotides, the CDR3 is TGTGCCAGCAGTTTGGCTAGCGGGGACTACAATGAGCAGTTCTTC. This gives the protein CASSLASGDYNEQFF. The chain links TRBV28 to TRBJ2-1, with 9 positions matching TRBD2. The CDR3 totals 15 residues. The germline gives CDR1 MDHEN, CDR2 SYDVKM. V was clipped by 3 bases and J by 3 bases; unmatched bases: 3.

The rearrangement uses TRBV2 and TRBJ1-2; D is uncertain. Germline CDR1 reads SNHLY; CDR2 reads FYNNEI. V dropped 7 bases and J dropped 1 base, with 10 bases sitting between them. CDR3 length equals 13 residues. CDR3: CASKQHLNYGYTF. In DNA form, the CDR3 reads TGTGCCAGCAAACAACACCTTAACTATGGCTACACCTTC.

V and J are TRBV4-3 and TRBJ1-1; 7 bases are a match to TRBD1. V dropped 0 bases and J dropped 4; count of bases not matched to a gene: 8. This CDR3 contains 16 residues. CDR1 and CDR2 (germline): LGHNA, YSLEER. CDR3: CASSQEGNRGGTEAFF. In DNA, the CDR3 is TGCGCCAGCAGCCAAGAAGGAAACAGGGGCGGCACTGAAGCTTTCTTT.

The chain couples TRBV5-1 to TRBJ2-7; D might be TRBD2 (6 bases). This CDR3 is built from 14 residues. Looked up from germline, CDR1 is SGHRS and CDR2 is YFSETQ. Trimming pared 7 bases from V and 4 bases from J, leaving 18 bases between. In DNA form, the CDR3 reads TGCGCCAGCGAAAACGTGGGGGGTAGTTACGAGCAGTACGTC. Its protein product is CASENVGGSYEQYV.

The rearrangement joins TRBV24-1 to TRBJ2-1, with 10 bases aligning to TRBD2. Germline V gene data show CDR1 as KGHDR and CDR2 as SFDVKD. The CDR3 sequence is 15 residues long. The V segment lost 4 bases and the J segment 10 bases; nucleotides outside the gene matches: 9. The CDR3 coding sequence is TGTGCCACCAGTGAGTCCGGGACTAGCGTCCCAGAGCAGTTCTTC. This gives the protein CATSESGTSVPEQFF.

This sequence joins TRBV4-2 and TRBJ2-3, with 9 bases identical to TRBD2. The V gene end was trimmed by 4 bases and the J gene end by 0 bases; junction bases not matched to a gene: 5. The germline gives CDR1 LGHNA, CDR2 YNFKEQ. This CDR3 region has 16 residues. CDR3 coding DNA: TGTGCCAGCAGCCCCTTAGCGGGGGAGAGCACAGATACGCAGTATTTT. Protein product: CASSPLAGESTDTQYF.

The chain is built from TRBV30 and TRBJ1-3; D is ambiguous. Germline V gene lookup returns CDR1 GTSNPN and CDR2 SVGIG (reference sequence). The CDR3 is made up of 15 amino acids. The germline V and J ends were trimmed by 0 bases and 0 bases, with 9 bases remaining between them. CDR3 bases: TGTGCCTGGAGTGTAGGCCGGGTCTCTGGAAACACCATATATTTT. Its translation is CAWSVGRVSGNTIYF.

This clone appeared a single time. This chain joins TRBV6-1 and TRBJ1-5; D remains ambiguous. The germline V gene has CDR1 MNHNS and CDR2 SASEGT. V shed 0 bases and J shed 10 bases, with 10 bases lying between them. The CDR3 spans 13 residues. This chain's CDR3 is CASSEALVGPQHF. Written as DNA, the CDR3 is TGTGCCAGCAGTGAAGCCCTAGTTGGACCCCAGCATTTT.